This TCR beta chain was observed in a study of STAT5B mutations in CD4+ large granular lymphocyte leukemia. Study results and limitations: Roughly a quarter of private leukemic clonotypes occurred rarely in other patients' non-leukemic repertoires.

CDR1 and CDR2 (germline): SGHRS, YFSETQ. This CDR3 region has 15 residues. After removal of 8 bases from V and 6 bases from J, the junction contained 14 bases not matched to a gene. Using immunoSEQ multiplex PCR, the repertoire was profiled, and TCRdb retains in-frame clones only, with some absent. The sample lists 30,000 or so clones; 76% were seen once. In regard to this clone: Antigen unknown.

The sequence was collected from a human donor in good health. The genes are TRBV5-1 and TRBJ2-3; 8 positions agree with TRBD2. Specimen: CD4+ T cells from blood buffy coats. CDR3 nucleotide sequence: TGCGCCAGTAGGAGCGGGGGCCCTCCCAGGGATACGCAGTATTTT. Amino acids: CASRSGGPPRDTQYF.